A selection of T cell receptor beta chains follows, all from one sample in a study of T cell responses to AZD1222 COVID-19 vaccine. Some clones are missing from TCRdb's copy, which holds only in-frame ones; the method was immunoSEQ multiplex PCR. Here the sample spans approximately 88,000 clones, roughly 94% being singletons. Here the sequenced sample was peripheral blood, taken on day 0 of AZD1222 vaccination. These receptors originate from an adult in good health. The CDR3 runs from the conserved cysteine through the conserved F or W. A D gene is named only where the DNA matches it firmly. Only part of the rows carry a size: once, few, many, or a class if the clone is expanded.

j_call | d_call | clone_size | v_call | cdr3_nt | cdr3_aa
TRBJ1-2 | . | . | TRBV3-1/TRBV3-2 | TGTGCCAGCAGCCAAGAAGGGGGACATAGCTACACCTTC | CASSQEGGHSYTF
TRBJ1-2 | TRBD1 | . | TRBV27 | TGTGCCAGCAGTTTGAAGGCCACAGGGGGCGCGTCGGTTCGCTATGGCTACACCTTC | CASSLKATGGASVRYGYTF
TRBJ1-4 | . | . | TRBV7-6 | TGTGCCAGCAGCTCTCAGGAGAGGGAAAAACTGTTTTTT | CASSSQEREKLFF
TRBJ1-5 | TRBD1 | . | TRBV15 | TGTGCCACCAGCAGAGATCATATGGACAGGGGGATTGGACAGCCCCAGCATTTT | CATSRDHMDRGIGQPQHF
TRBJ2-2 | TRBD2 | . | TRBV4-2 | TGTGCCAGCAGCCAAGATCCTAGCGGGGCCACCGGGGAGCTGTTTTTT | CASSQDPSGATGELFF
TRBJ1-2 | TRBD1 | once | TRBV29-1 | TGCAGCGCCGAGACGCGCGGACAGGGGGGCTATGGCTACACCTTC | CSAETRGQGGYGYTF
TRBJ1-2 | . | once | TRBV9 | TGTGCCAGCAGCGTAGACGGGGACGGCTACACCTTC | CASSVDGDGYTF
TRBJ2-7 | . | . | TRBV13 | TGTGCCAGCAGCTTAAGGGCGGTAGGGCAGTACTTC | CASSLRAVGQYF
TRBJ1-5 | . | . | TRBV19 | TGTGCCAGTAGTATTTTCACAAGCTATAGCAATCAGCCCCAGCATTTT | CASSIFTSYSNQPQHF
TRBJ2-3 | . | . | TRBV2 | TGTGCCAGCAGTGACGGACTCAAAACTTTCACAGATACGCAGTATTTT | CASSDGLKTFTDTQYF
TRBJ1-2 | . | . | TRBV28 | TGTGCCAGCAGTCCCAGCGACACAGGGTTCAACTATGGCTACACCTTC | CASSPSDTGFNYGYTF
TRBJ2-1 | . | . | TRBV6-2/TRBV6-3 | TGTGCCAGCAGTTACTCTGGCGGCAACCCCAATGAGCAGTTCTTC | CASSYSGGNPNEQFF
TRBJ1-2 | TRBD1 | . | TRBV27 | TGTGCCAGCAGTTTAAGGACAGGGTCCTATGGCTACACCTTC | CASSLRTGSYGYTF
TRBJ2-1 | TRBD2 | . | TRBV19 | TGTGCCAGTGGGACTAGCGGGAGGGGCAATGAGCAGTTCTTC | CASGTSGRGNEQFF
TRBJ2-7 | . | . | TRBV30 | TGTGCCTGGAGTAGGGAGGTTGACGAGCAGTACTTC | CAWSREVDEQYF
TRBJ2-1 | TRBD2 | . | TRBV9 | TGTGCCAGCAGCTCCGCGGGGGGTGTCTCCTACAATGAGCAGTTCTTC | CASSSAGGVSYNEQFF
TRBJ2-1 | . | few | TRBV9 | TGTGCCAGCAGCGTAGGGGGCGGGTACAATGAGCAGTTCTTC | CASSVGGGYNEQFF
TRBJ1-1 | . | . | TRBV6-5 | TGTGCCAGCAGTTACCACCAGAGGGGGGGTCGAGCTTTCTTT | CASSYHQRGGRAFF
TRBJ2-7 | TRBD1 | . | TRBV5-1 | TGCGCCAGCAGCTTGGGGACAGGGGCGAGGGAGCAGTACTTC | CASSLGTGAREQYF
TRBJ2-7 | . | . | TRBV28 | TGTGCCAGCAGTTTCTCAGGGCGCTACGAGCAGTACTTC | CASSFSGRYEQYF
TRBJ2-2 | TRBD2 | . | TRBV11-2 | TGTGCCAGCAGCTCCTTGACTAGCGGGAGGACCGGGGAGCTGTTTTTT | CASSSLTSGRTGELFF
TRBJ1-1 | . | . | TRBV5-1 | TGCGCCAGCAGCCCACAGACCCAGGACGTCGCTGAAGCTTTCTTT | CASSPQTQDVAEAFF
TRBJ2-3 | . | . | TRBV24-1 | TGTGCCACCAGGCCCGACGGGAACACAGATACGCAGTATTTT | CATRPDGNTDTQYF
TRBJ2-1 | . | once | TRBV7-6 | TGTGCCAGCAGAAATCTAAAGGGCAATGAGCAGTTCTTC | CASRNLKGNEQFF
TRBJ2-7 | . | . | TRBV6-1 | TGTGCCAGCAGTGAAAGACCCAGACAGCGACACTACTACGAGCAGTACTTC | CASSERPRQRHYYEQYF
TRBJ2-1 | . | . | TRBV28 | TGTGCCAGCAGTTTAGGACCTTCCTTCTCCTACAATGAGCAGTTCTTC | CASSLGPSFSYNEQFF
TRBJ2-2 | TRBD2 | . | TRBV6-2/TRBV6-3 | TGTGCCAGCAGTTTATATCCGGGACTAGCGGGCACCGGGGAGCTGTTTTTT | CASSLYPGLAGTGELFF
TRBJ1-5 | TRBD1 | . | TRBV19 | TGTGCCAGTAGTATAGATGACAGGGGAAATCAGCCCCAGCATTTT | CASSIDDRGNQPQHF
TRBJ1-2 | . | . | TRBV2 | TGTGCCAGCACCCCCCAGGGGACCACCAAAACCTCATATGGCTACACCTTC | CASTPQGTTKTSYGYTF
TRBJ2-7 | . | . | TRBV7-8 | TGTGCCAGCAGCCCGGGCCCATCGGACTCCTACGAGCAGTACTTC | CASSPGPSDSYEQYF
TRBJ2-1 | . | . | TRBV6-2/TRBV6-3 | TGTGCCAGCAGTGCATTGACAGCACCGGACGCCAATGAGCAGTTCTTC | CASSALTAPDANEQFF
TRBJ2-7 | . | . | TRBV19 | TGTGCCAGTAGTATAATCTCCTCCTACGAGCAGTACTTC | CASSIISSYEQYF
TRBJ2-3 | . | once | TRBV2 | TGTGCCAGCAGTGTGTACACAGATACGCAGTATTTT | CASSVYTDTQYF
TRBJ2-3 | TRBD1 | . | TRBV24-1 | TGTGCCACCAGTGATTTGCATGGCAGGGGGTCTTCAGATACGCAGTATTTT | CATSDLHGRGSSDTQYF
TRBJ1-6 | . | . | TRBV4-1 | TGCGCCAGCAGCCAAGATAGGGTCAACAGTTCACCCCTCCACTTT | CASSQDRVNSSPLHF
TRBJ2-7 | TRBD2 | . | TRBV5-4 | TGTGCCAGCAGTTTCGGTGGACTAGCGGGAGGGCGCGAGCAGTACTTC | CASSFGGLAGGREQYF